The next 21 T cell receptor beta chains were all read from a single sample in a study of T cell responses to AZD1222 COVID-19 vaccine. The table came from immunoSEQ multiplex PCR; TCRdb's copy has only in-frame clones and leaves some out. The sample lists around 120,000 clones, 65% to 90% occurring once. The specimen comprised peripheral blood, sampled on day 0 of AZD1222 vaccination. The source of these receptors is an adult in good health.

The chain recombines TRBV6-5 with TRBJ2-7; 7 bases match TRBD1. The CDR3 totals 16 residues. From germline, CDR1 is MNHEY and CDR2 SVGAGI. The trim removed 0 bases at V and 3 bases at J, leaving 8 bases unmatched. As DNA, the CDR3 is TGTGCCAGCAGTTACTCAGGGGGCGCCCACTACTACGAGCAGTACTTC. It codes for CASSYSGGAHYYEQYF.

The CDR3 loop reads CASSLALTANTGELFF. Written as DNA, the CDR3 is TGCGCCAGCAGCTTGGCACTCACGGCAAACACCGGGGAGCTGTTTTTT. The rearrangement uses TRBV5-1 and TRBJ2-2; D unresolved. Trimming cost V 0 bases and J 2 bases, with 11 bases left between them. This CDR3 has 16 residues. Germline loops: CDR1 SGHRS, CDR2 YFSETQ. Drawing the rest from reference TRBV5-1 and TRBJ2-2, the complete variable domain is KAGVTQTPRYLIKTRGQQVTLSCSPISGHRSVSWYQQTPGQGLQFLFEYFSETQRNKGNFPGRFSGRQFSNSRSEMNVSTLELGDSALYLCASSLALTANTGELFFGEGSRLTVL.

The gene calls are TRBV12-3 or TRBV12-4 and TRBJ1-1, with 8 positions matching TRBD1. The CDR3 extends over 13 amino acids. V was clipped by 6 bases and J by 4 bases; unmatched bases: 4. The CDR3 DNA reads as TGTGCCAGCAGAAGCACAGGGGGCACTGAAGCTTTCTTT. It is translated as CASRSTGGTEAFF.

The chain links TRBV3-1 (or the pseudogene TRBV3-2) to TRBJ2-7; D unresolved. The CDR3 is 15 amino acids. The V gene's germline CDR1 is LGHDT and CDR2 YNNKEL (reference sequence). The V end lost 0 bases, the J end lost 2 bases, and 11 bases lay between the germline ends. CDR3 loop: CASSQEPTITYEQYF. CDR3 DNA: TGTGCCAGCAGCCAAGAGCCCACAATAACCTACGAGCAGTACTTC.

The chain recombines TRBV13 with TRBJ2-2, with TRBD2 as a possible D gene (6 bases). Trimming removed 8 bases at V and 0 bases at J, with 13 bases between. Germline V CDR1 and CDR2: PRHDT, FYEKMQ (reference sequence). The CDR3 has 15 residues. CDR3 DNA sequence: TGTGCCAGCGGGCGGGGAGCGGCGAACACCGGGGAGCTGTTTTTT. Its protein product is CASGRGAANTGELFF.

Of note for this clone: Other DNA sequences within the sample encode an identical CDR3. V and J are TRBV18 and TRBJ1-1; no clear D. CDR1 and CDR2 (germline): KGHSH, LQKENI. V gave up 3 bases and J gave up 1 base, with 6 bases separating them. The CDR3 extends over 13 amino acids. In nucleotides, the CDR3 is TGTGCCAGCTCACCCACAGAGAACACTGAAGCTTTCTTT. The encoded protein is CASSPTENTEAFF. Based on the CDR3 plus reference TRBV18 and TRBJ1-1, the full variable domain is NAGVMQNPRHLVRRRGQEARLRCSPMKGHSHVYWYRQLPEEGLKFMVYLQKENIIDESGMPKERFSAEFPKEGPSILRIQQVVRGDSAAYFCASSPTENTEAFFGQGTRLTVV.

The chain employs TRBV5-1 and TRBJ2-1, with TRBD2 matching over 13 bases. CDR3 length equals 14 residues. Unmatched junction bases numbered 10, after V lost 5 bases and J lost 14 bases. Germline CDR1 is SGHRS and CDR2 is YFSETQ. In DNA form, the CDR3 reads TGCGCCAGCAGAACCGGGACTAGCGGGGCCGGGAAGTTCTTC. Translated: CASRTGTSGAGKFF. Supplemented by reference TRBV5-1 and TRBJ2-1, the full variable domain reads KAGVTQTPRYLIKTRGQQVTLSCSPISGHRSVSWYQQTPGQGLQFLFEYFSETQRNKGNFPGRFSGRQFSNSRSEMNVSTLELGDSALYLCASRTGTSGAGKFFGPGTRLTVL.

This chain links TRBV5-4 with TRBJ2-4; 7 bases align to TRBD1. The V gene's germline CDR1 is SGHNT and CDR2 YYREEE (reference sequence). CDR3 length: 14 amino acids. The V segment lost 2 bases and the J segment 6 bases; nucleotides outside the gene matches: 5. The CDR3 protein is CASSFDRVSNIQYF. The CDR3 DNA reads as TGTGCCAGCAGCTTTGACAGGGTATCAAACATTCAGTACTTC.

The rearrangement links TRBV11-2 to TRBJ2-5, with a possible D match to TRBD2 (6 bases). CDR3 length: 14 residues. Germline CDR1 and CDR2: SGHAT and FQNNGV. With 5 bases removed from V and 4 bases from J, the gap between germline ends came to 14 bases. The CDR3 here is CASSPLGGGETQYF. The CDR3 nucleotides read TGTGCCAGCAGCCCGCTCGGGGGTGGAGAGACCCAGTACTTC.

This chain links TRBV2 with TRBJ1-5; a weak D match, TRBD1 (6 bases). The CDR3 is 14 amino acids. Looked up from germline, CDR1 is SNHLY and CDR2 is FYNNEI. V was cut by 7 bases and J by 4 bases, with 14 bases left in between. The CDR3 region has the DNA TGTGCCAGCACTCCGACAGGCGAAAATCAGCCCCAGCATTTT. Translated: CASTPTGENQPQHF.

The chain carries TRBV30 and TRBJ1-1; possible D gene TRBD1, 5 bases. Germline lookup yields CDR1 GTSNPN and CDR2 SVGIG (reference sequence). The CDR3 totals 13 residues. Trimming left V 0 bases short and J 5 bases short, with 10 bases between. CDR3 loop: CAWSVREGTEAFF. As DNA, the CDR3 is TGTGCCTGGAGTGTCAGGGAAGGGACTGAAGCTTTCTTT.

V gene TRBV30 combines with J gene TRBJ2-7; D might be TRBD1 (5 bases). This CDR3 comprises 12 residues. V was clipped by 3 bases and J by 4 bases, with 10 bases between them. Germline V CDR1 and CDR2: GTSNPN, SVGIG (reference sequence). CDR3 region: CAWSRYRYEQYF. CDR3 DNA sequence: TGTGCCTGGAGCCGTTACAGGTACGAGCAGTACTTC.

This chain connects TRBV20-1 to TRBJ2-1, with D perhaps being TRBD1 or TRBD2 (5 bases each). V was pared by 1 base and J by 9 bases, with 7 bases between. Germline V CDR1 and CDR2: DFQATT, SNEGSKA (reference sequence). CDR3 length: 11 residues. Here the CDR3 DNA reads TGCAGTGCTAGAGGGGGGACTGAGCAGTTCTTC. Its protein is CSARGGTEQFF.

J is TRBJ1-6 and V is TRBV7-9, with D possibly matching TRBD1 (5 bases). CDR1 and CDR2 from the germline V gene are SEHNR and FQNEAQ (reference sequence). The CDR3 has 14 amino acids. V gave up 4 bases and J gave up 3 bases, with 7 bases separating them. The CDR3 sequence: CASSSGSYNSPLHF. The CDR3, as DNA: TGTGCCAGCAGCTCAGGGAGCTATAATTCACCCCTCCACTTT.

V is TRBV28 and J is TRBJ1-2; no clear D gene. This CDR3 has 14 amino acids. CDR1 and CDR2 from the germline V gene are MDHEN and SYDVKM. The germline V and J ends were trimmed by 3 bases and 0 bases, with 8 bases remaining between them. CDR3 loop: CASSLEGTNYGYTF. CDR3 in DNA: TGTGCCAGCAGTTTGGAAGGGACTAACTATGGCTACACCTTC.

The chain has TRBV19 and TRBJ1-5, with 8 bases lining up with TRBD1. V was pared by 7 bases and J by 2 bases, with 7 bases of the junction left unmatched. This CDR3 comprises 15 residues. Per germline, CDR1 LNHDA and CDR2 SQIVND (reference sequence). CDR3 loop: CASIKTGVGNQPQHF. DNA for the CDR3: TGTGCCAGTATTAAGACAGGGGTTGGCAATCAGCCCCAGCATTTT. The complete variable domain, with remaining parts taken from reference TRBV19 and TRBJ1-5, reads DGGITQSPKYLFRKEGQNVTLSCEQNLNHDAMYWYRQDPGQGLRLIYYSQIVNDFQKGDIAEGYSVSREKKESFPLTVTSAQKNPTAFYLCASIKTGVGNQPQHFGDGTRLSIL.

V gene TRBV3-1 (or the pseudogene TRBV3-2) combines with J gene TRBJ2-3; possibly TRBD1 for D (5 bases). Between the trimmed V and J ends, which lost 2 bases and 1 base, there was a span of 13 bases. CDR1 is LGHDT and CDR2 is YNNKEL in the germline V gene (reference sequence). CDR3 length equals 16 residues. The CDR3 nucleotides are TGTGCCAGCAGCCAACGTACAGGTTACCGCACAGATACGCAGTATTTT. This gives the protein CASSQRTGYRTDTQYF.

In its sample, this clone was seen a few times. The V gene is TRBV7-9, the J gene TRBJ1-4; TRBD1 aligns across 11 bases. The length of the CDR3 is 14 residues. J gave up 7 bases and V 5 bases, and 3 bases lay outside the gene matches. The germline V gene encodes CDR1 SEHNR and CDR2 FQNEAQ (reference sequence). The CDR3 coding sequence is TGTGCCAGCAGCCGGGACAGGGGGGGTGAAAAACTGTTTTTT. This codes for CASSRDRGGEKLFF.

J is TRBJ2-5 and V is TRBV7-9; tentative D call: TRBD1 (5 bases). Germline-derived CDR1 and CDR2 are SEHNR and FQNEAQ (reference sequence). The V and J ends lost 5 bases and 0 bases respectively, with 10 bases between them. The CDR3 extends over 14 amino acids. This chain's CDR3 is CASSPTAYQETQYF. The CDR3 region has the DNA TGTGCCAGCAGCCCGACAGCGTACCAAGAGACCCAGTACTTC. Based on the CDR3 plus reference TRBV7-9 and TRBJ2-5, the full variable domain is DTGVSQNPRHKITKRGQNVTFRCDPISEHNRLYWYRQTLGQGPEFLTYFQNEAQLEKSRLLSDRFSAERPKGSFSTLEIQRTEQGDSAMYLCASSPTAYQETQYFGPGTRLLVL.

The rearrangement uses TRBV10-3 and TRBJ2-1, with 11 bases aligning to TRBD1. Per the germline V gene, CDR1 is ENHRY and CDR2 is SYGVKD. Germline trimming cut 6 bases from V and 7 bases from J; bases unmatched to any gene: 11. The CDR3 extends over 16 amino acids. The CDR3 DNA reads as TGTGCCATCAGAACGGGGACAGGGGGAGATGGGAATGAGCAGTTCTTC. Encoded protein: CAIRTGTGGDGNEQFF.

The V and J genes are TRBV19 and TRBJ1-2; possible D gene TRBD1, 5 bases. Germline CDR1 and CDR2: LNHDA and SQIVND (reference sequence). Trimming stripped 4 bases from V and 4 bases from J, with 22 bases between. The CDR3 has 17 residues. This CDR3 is CASSKTTGAGAFYGYTF. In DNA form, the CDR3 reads TGTGCCAGTAGTAAGACAACTGGGGCAGGCGCATTCTATGGCTACACCTTC.